One sample yielded the 24 T cell receptor beta chains listed below, sequenced in a study of T-cell reconstitution after alpha-beta-depleted transplantation in children. TCRbeta library preparation incorporated unique molecular identifiers. Via MiXCR, TCRdb re-called the PCR reads, giving one row per CDR3 protein. The repertoire has 300,000 or so distinct CDR3 sequences, nearly 10% of them found once; the top ten carry about 9.4%. The sequenced sample was PBMCs from the stem cell graft donor, obtained from the stem cell graft. The receptors were sampled from a human donor who donated a stem cell graft to a child with SCID.

This clonotype has only a few counts. V and J are TRBV7-9 and TRBJ2-2, with D possibly being TRBD1 (6 bases). From germline, CDR1 is SEHNR and CDR2 FQNEAQ (reference sequence). Trimming took off 11 bases at V and 0 bases at J, with 19 bases between the two ends. CDR3 length equals 16 residues. The DNA of the CDR3 is TGTGCCGGAGAACAGGGTCCACCTACGAACACCGGGGAGCTGTTTTTT. Translated, it gives CAGEQGPPTNTGELFF.

The rearrangement links TRBV12-3 or TRBV12-4 to TRBJ2-5; D is undetermined. V shed 2 bases and J shed 0 bases, with 7 bases lying between them. CDR3 length: 14 residues. The CDR3 region is CASSLMANQETQYF. DNA of the CDR3: TGTGCCAGCAGTTTAATGGCTAACCAAGAGACCCAGTACTTC.

This clonotype was seen repeatedly, ten times or more. The chain recombines TRBV12-3 or TRBV12-4 with TRBJ2-2; D may correspond to TRBD1 or TRBD2 (5 bases each). Trimming removed 3 bases from V and 6 bases from J, with 14 bases in between. This CDR3 comprises 15 residues. The CDR3 here is CASSFRVRGSGELFF. The CDR3, as DNA: TGTGCCAGCAGTTTCAGGGTACGGGGTTCCGGGGAGCTGTTTTTT.

This clonotype was detected a few times. The rearrangement uses TRBV29-1 and TRBJ2-2, with 9 bases fitting TRBD1. The CDR3 runs to 15 residues. J gave up 5 bases and V 4 bases, and 8 bases lay outside the gene matches. Germline V gene data show CDR1 as SQVTM and CDR2 as ANQGSEA. CDR3 in DNA: TGCAGCGTTGTACGGGGACAGGGTTCAACCGGGGAGCTGTTTTTT. Translated, it gives CSVVRGQGSTGELFF.

This rearrangement joins TRBV9 to TRBJ1-6, with D possibly being TRBD1 (5 bases). V was pared by 3 bases and J by 6 bases, with 16 bases between. CDR3 length: 16 residues. The V gene's germline CDR1 is SGDLS and CDR2 YYNGEE. This chain's CDR3 is CASSGGRDRFNSPLHF. CDR3 DNA sequence: TGTGCCAGCAGCGGGGGGAGGGACCGTTTTAATTCACCCCTCCACTTT.

The J gene is TRBJ2-3, the V gene TRBV20-1; D may be TRBD2 (5 bases). CDR1 is DFQATT and CDR2 is SNEGSKA in the germline V gene (reference sequence). This CDR3 spans 12 amino acids. This chain's CDR3 is CSGIGGTDTQYF. The DNA of the CDR3 is TGCAGCGGTATCGGGGGCACAGATACGCAGTATTTT.

This clonotype was observed a handful of times. This rearrangement joins TRBV20-1 to TRBJ2-2; D call uncertain. The CDR3 covers 16 residues. CDR1 is DFQATT and CDR2 is SNEGSKA in the germline V gene (reference sequence). With 6 bases removed from V and 1 base from J, the gap between germline ends came to 18 bases. CDR3 sequence reads: CSATTIRAGNTGELFF. CDR3 DNA sequence: TGCAGTGCAACAACGATAAGGGCAGGGAACACCGGGGAGCTGTTTTTT.

In its sample, this clonotype was seen a few times. The chain uses TRBV11-1 and TRBJ2-1; the match to TRBD1 covers 9 bases. The CDR3 extends over 18 amino acids. Per the germline V gene, CDR1 is SGHAT and CDR2 is FQDESV (reference sequence). The V gene end was trimmed by 5 bases and the J gene end by 0 bases; junction bases not matched to a gene: 11. CDR3 loop: CASSPLSGQGPSYNEQFF. CDR3 bases: TGTGCCAGCAGCCCCCTTTCTGGACAGGGGCCCTCCTACAATGAGCAGTTCTTC.

The chain combines TRBV3-1 with TRBJ2-3; 7 nucleotides line up with TRBD1. This CDR3 is 15 amino acids long. Germline values: CDR1 LGHDT, CDR2 YNNKEL (reference sequence). V dropped 8 bases and J dropped 3; count of bases not matched to a gene: 11. In DNA form, the CDR3 reads TGTGCCAGCTGCAAACAGGGGCCTTGGACAGATACGCAGTATTTT. It yields the protein CASCKQGPWTDTQYF.

This clonotype has a count of ten or more. The J gene is TRBJ2-3, the V gene TRBV3-1; no clear D gene. The CDR3 is made up of 15 amino acids. Between the trimmed V and J ends, which lost 4 bases and 1 base, there was a span of 12 bases. Looked up from germline, CDR1 is LGHDT and CDR2 is YNNKEL (reference sequence). The CDR3 spells CASSPPRAGTDTQYF. CDR3 sequence (DNA): TGTGCCAGCAGCCCTCCCCGCGCGGGCACAGATACGCAGTATTTT.

This clonotype was recorded a few times. V and J are TRBV5-1 and TRBJ2-7, with TRBD1 as a possible D gene (6 bases). V dropped 5 bases and J dropped 5 bases, with 17 bases sitting between them. The CDR3 length is 14 residues. CDR1 is SGHRS and CDR2 is YFSETQ in the germline V gene. The CDR3 loop is CASSSRRGVHEQYF. The CDR3 DNA is TGCGCCAGCAGTTCCCGCAGGGGAGTTCACGAGCAGTACTTC.

The chain joins TRBV20-1 to TRBJ2-1; 8 bases are a match to TRBD2. Germline CDR1 is DFQATT and CDR2 is SNEGSKA (reference sequence). V trimming: 0 bases; J trimming: 12 bases; junction bases outside the gene matches: 10. The CDR3 runs to 14 residues. CDR3 sequence: CSARDSSSGGGQFF. The DNA for the CDR3 is TGCAGTGCTAGAGATTCGTCCAGCGGGGGCGGGCAGTTCTTC.

The sample holds a few counts of this clonotype. The CDR3, as DNA: TGTGCCAGCAGCCCGTTTGGGGCGACTAATGAAAAACTGTTTTTT. This sequence encodes CASSPFGATNEKLFF. The V call is TRBV11-2, the J call TRBJ1-4; perhaps TRBD1 as D (5 bases). Germline lookup yields CDR1 SGHAT and CDR2 FQNNGV. V was trimmed by 5 bases and J by 2 bases, leaving 12 bases between them. The CDR3 is 15 amino acids.

This clonotype has a handful of counts. V is TRBV25-1 and J is TRBJ1-1, with D tentatively TRBD1 (6 bases). With 5 bases removed from V and 4 bases from J, the gap between germline ends came to 14 bases. The CDR3 is 14 residues long. CDR1 and CDR2 from the germline V gene are MGHDK and SYGVNS. CDR3 loop: CASSSRRGATEAFF. The CDR3 bases are TGTGCCAGCAGTAGCAGGCGGGGGGCCACTGAAGCTTTCTTT.

This clonotype has more than one count but fewer than ten. The chain joins TRBV7-3 to TRBJ2-1; a possible D gene is TRBD1 (6 bases). CDR1 is SGHTA, CDR2 FQGTGA, per germline. V gave up 2 bases and J gave up 2 bases, with 10 bases separating them. The CDR3 covers 15 residues. The CDR3 sequence is CASSLVGDTYNEQFF. In nucleotides, the CDR3 is TGTGCCAGCAGCTTAGTGGGGGACACCTACAATGAGCAGTTCTTC.

J is TRBJ2-1 and V is TRBV2; TRBD2 might be the D (5 bases). This CDR3 spans 11 amino acids. The V gene lost 10 bases and the J gene lost 10 bases, with 14 bases spanning the gap. Germline V gene lookup returns CDR1 SNHLY and CDR2 FYNNEI. The CDR3 bases are TGTGCCATCACAACCGGGGTAGAGCAGTTCTTC. Protein product: CAITTGVEQFF. The entire variable domain, with the rest obtained from reference TRBV2 and TRBJ2-1, is as follows: EPEVTQTPSHQVTQMGQEVILRCVPISNHLYFYWYRQILGQKVEFLVSFYNNEISEKSEIFDDQFSVERPDGSNFTLKIRSTKLEDSAMYFCAITTGVEQFFGPGTRLTVL.

This clonotype appeared a few times. This chain uses TRBV9 with TRBJ2-1, with a tentative D call TRBD2 (6 bases). Germline assignment: CDR1 SGDLS and CDR2 YYNGEE. Trimming cost V 4 bases and J 9 bases, with 23 bases left between them. The CDR3 totals 16 residues. The CDR3 nucleotides are TGTGCCAGCAGCTTAACCTATAGGGGACTCTCGGGTGAGCAGTTCTTC. Translation gives CASSLTYRGLSGEQFF. Full variable domain (outside the CDR3, taken from reference TRBV9 and TRBJ2-1): DSGVTQTPKHLITATGQRVTLRCSPRSGDLSVYWYQQSLDQGLQFLIQYYNGEERAKGNILERFSAQQFPDLHSELNLSSLELGDSALYFCASSLTYRGLSGEQFFGPGTRLTVL.

This clonotype was observed a handful of times. The chain links TRBV18 to TRBJ2-1, with a possible D match to TRBD2 (6 bases). Trimming removed 2 bases from V and 6 bases from J, with 8 bases in between. The CDR3 extends over 13 amino acids. CDR1 KGHSH and CDR2 LQKENI come from the germline V gene. CDR3 coding DNA: TGTGCCAGCTCACCAAGGAGGGTCAATGAGCAGTTCTTC. Its protein product is CASSPRRVNEQFF. Complete variable domain (other parts from reference TRBV18 and TRBJ2-1): NAGVMQNPRHLVRRRGQEARLRCSPMKGHSHVYWYRQLPEEGLKFMVYLQKENIIDESGMPKERFSAEFPKEGPSILRIQQVVRGDSAAYFCASSPRRVNEQFFGPGTRLTVL.

In its sample, this clonotype was seen a few times. The chain has TRBV5-1 and TRBJ2-1; 14 nucleotides line up with TRBD2. Germline trimming cut 5 bases from V and 0 bases from J; bases unmatched to any gene: 4. Germline V gene data show CDR1 as SGHRS and CDR2 as YFSETQ. The CDR3 spans 17 residues. The CDR3 spells CASRRLAGGSSYNEQFF. The CDR3 DNA reads as TGCGCCAGCAGGAGACTAGCGGGGGGGAGCTCCTACAATGAGCAGTTCTTC.

V gene TRBV20-1 combines with J gene TRBJ2-5; D is unclear. The length of the CDR3 is 12 residues. Germline lookup yields CDR1 DFQATT and CDR2 SNEGSKA (reference sequence). V was trimmed by 3 bases and J by 5 bases, leaving 10 bases between them. This CDR3 reads CSASLVRETQYF. In DNA, the CDR3 is TGCAGTGCTAGTCTGGTACGGGAGACCCAGTACTTC.

The V gene is TRBV12-3 or TRBV12-4, the J gene TRBJ1-4; 8 nucleotides align to TRBD1. V shed 5 bases and J 5 bases; nucleotides not matched to a gene: 7. The CDR3 runs to 15 residues. The chain's CDR3 is CASSTQGVENEKLFF. As DNA, the CDR3 is TGTGCCAGCAGTACACAGGGGGTAGAGAATGAAAAACTGTTTTTT.

This sequence joins TRBV11-2 and TRBJ2-1, with 9 positions matching TRBD1. In germline, CDR1 is SGHAT, CDR2 FQNNGV. CDR3 size: 14 residues. After removal of 6 bases from V and 8 bases from J, the junction contained 8 bases not matched to a gene. DNA of the CDR3: TGTGCCAGCAGGTTGGGACAGGGAATGGATGAGCAGTTCTTC. It specifies CASRLGQGMDEQFF.

The gene calls are TRBV24-1 and TRBJ2-1; D is unclear. CDR3 length equals 13 residues. The V gene's germline CDR1 is KGHDR and CDR2 SFDVKD. Trimming removed 2 bases at V and 5 bases at J, with 6 bases between. The CDR3 loop reads CATSDSINNEQFF. The CDR3 DNA is TGTGCCACCAGTGATTCCATTAACAATGAGCAGTTCTTC.

This clonotype was observed a handful of times. The chain recombines TRBV2 with TRBJ2-5; the D gene is possibly TRBD1 (6 bases). Looked up from germline, CDR1 is SNHLY and CDR2 is FYNNEI. Trimming took 8 bases from V and 9 from J, leaving 19 bases between them. The length of the CDR3 is 13 residues. The CDR3 region is CASWSGAQGAQYF. CDR3 sequence (DNA): TGTGCCAGCTGGTCAGGGGCCCAAGGGGCCCAGTACTTC.